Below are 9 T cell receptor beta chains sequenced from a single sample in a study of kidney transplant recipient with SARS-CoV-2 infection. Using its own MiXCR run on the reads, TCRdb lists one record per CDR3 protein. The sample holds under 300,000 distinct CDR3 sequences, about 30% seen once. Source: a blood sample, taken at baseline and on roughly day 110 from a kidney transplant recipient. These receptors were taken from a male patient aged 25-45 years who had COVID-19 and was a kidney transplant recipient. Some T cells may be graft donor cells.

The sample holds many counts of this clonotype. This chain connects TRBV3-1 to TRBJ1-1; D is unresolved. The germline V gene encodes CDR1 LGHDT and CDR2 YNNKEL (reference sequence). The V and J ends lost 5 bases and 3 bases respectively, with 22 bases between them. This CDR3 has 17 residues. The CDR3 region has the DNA TGTGCCAGCAGCGAGGCAGATCCCATTTCAATTCACACTGAAGCTTTCTTT. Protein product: CASSEADPISIHTEAFF.

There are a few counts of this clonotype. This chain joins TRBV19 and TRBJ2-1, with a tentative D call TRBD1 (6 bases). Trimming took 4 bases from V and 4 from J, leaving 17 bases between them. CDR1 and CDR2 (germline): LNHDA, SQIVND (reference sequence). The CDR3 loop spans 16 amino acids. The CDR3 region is CASSTIWGHTYNEQFF. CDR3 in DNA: TGTGCCAGTAGTACTATCTGGGGACATACTTACAATGAGCAGTTCTTC.

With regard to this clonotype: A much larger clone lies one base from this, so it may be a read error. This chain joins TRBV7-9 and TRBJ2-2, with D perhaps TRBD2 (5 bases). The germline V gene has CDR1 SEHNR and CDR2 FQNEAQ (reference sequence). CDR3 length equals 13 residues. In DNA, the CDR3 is TGTGCCAGCAGCCCCTACTACACCGGGAAGCTGTTTTTT. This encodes CASSPYYTGKLFF.

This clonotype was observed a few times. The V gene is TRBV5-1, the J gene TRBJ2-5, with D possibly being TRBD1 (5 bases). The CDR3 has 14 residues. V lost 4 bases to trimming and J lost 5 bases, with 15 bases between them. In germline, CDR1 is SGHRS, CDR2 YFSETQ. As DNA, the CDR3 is TGCGCCAGCAGCGATGGACACCAAACGGAGACCCAGTACTTC. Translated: CASSDGHQTETQYF.

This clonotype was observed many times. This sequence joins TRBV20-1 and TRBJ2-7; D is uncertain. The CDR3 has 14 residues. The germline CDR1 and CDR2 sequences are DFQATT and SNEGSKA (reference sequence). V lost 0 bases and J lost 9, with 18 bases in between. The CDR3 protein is CSARDGSGPVGQYF. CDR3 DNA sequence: TGCAGTGCTAGAGATGGGTCCGGCCCTGTTGGGCAGTACTTC.

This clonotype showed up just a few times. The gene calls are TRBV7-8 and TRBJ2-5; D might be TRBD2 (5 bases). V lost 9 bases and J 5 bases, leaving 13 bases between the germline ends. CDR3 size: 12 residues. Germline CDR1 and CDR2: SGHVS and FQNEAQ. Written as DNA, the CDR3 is TGTGCCAGTGCCCGGGGTAAGGAGACCCAGTACTTC. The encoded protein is CASARGKETQYF.

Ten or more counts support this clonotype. CDR3 sequence reads: CASSSNSPLHF. The CDR3 nucleotides are TGTGCCAGCAGCTCAAATTCACCCCTCCACTTT. V and J are TRBV5-5 and TRBJ1-6; D unresolved. Germline values: CDR1 SGHKS, CDR2 YYEKEE (reference sequence). V dropped 3 bases and J dropped 7 bases, with 2 bases sitting between them. CDR3 size: 11 residues.

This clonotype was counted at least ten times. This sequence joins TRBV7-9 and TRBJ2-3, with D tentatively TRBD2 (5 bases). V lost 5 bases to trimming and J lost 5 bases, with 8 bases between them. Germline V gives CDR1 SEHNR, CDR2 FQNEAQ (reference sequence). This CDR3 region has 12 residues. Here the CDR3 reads CASSTGEDTQYF. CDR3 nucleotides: TGTGCCAGCAGCACCGGGGAAGATACGCAGTATTTT.

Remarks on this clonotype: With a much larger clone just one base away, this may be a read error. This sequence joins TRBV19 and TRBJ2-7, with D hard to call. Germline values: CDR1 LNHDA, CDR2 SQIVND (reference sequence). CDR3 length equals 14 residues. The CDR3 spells CASSTQTGSYERYF. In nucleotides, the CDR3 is TGTGCCAGTAGTACACAGACGGGCTCCTACGAGCGGTACTTC.